This TCR beta chain was documented in a study of T cell changes during pregnancy in multiple sclerosis. Using immunoSEQ multiplex PCR, the repertoire was profiled, and TCRdb retains in-frame clones only, with some absent. The sample lists approximately 88,000 clones, about 93% occurring once. From germline, CDR1 is KGHSH and CDR2 LQKENI. V gave up 1 base and J gave up 1 base, with 7 bases separating them. The CDR3 is 14 residues long. The sample was peripheral blood, taken in the first trimester of pregnancy. J is TRBJ2-5 and V is TRBV18; no definite D call. The TCR comes from a female donor with multiple sclerosis, enrolled in a pregnancy study. The CDR3 spells CASSPRGSQETQYF. The CDR3 DNA follows: TGTGCCAGCTCACCACGAGGCAGCCAAGAGACCCAGTACTTC. The full variable domain, with the rest looked up from reference TRBV18 and TRBJ2-5, is NAGVMQNPRHLVRRRGQEARLRCSPMKGHSHVYWYRQLPEEGLKFMVYLQKENIIDESGMPKERFSAEFPKEGPSILRIQQVVRGDSAAYFCASSPRGSQETQYFGPGTRLLVL.